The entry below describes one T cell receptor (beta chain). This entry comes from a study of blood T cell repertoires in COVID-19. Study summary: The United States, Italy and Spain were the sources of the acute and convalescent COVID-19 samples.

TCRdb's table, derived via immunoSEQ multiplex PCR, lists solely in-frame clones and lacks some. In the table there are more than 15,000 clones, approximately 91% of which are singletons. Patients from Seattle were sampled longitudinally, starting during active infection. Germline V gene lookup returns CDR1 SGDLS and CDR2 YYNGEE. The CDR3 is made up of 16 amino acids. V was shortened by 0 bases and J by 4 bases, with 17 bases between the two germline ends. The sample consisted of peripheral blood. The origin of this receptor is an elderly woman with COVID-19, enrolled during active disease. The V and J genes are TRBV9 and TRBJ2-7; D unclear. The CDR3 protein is CASSVGATPDNYEQYF. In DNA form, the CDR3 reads TGTGCCAGCAGCGTAGGAGCGACCCCCGATAATTACGAGCAGTACTTC.